These 29 T cell receptor beta chains were all obtained from the same sample, sequenced in a study of siplizumab effects on memory and regulatory T cells. Repertoires were generated with immunoSEQ multiplex PCR, while TCRdb's copy carries only in-frame clones and drops some. The sample shows over 60,000 clones, more than 80% of them seen only once. The sequenced sample was CD8+ T cells sorted from blood. These receptors were taken from a human donor in good health.

This chain links TRBV5-8 with TRBJ2-1; D is ambiguous. Trimming removed 2 bases at V and 0 bases at J, with 12 bases between. The germline V gene encodes CDR1 SGHTS and CDR2 YDEGEE. This CDR3 region has 16 residues. The CDR3 sequence: CASSFPVSSSYNEQFF. CDR3 coding DNA: TGTGCCAGCAGCTTTCCTGTATCGAGCTCCTACAATGAGCAGTTCTTC.

In this sample, this clone turned up many times. The chain uses TRBV7-9 and TRBJ1-1, with a tentative D call TRBD1 (5 bases). From germline, CDR1 is SEHNR and CDR2 FQNEAQ (reference sequence). V was pared by 3 bases and J by 5 bases, with 13 bases between. The CDR3 has 14 amino acids. Written as DNA, the CDR3 is TGTGCCAGCAGCTTGGGAGGGGTGAGGACTGAAGCTTTCTTT. Translation: CASSLGGVRTEAFF.

The chain joins TRBV7-9 to TRBJ2-7; no clear D. The CDR3 sequence is 14 residues long. Per the germline V gene, CDR1 is SEHNR and CDR2 is FQNEAQ (reference sequence). V gave up 5 bases and J gave up 1 base, with 12 bases separating them. The CDR3 DNA reads as TGTGCCAGCAGCCCACGGACGAATTCCTACGAGCAGTACTTC. Its translation: CASSPRTNSYEQYF.

The chain couples TRBV5-5 to TRBJ1-4, with D possibly matching TRBD1 (5 bases). Trimming left V 3 bases short and J 5 bases short, with 11 bases between. Per germline, CDR1 SGHKS and CDR2 YYEKEE (reference sequence). The CDR3 is 14 residues long. The CDR3 DNA sequence: TGTGCCAGCAGCTCCGGGACGGGAAATGAAAAACTGTTTTTT. Amino acid sequence: CASSSGTGNEKLFF.

The chain combines TRBV9 with TRBJ1-2, with 8 bases aligning to TRBD1. The length of the CDR3 is 18 residues. Germline V gives CDR1 SGDLS, CDR2 YYNGEE. J gave up 3 bases and V 2 bases, and 15 bases lay outside the gene matches. Here the CDR3 reads CASSVIPGGGNRDYGYTF. CDR3 nucleotides: TGTGCCAGCAGCGTTATCCCAGGGGGCGGTAATCGTGACTATGGCTACACCTTC. The variable domain in full, with the rest retrieved from reference TRBV9 and TRBJ1-2, is DSGVTQTPKHLITATGQRVTLRCSPRSGDLSVYWYQQSLDQGLQFLIQYYNGEERAKGNILERFSAQQFPDLHSELNLSSLELGDSALYFCASSVIPGGGNRDYGYTFGSGTRLTVV.

The gene calls are TRBV13 and TRBJ2-7, with a possible D match to TRBD2 (5 bases). This CDR3 comprises 13 residues. Trimming took 0 bases from V and 6 from J, leaving 9 bases between them. Germline V CDR1 and CDR2: PRHDT, FYEKMQ (reference sequence). CDR3 nucleotides: TGTGCCAGCAGCTTAGGTGGAGGCGTCGAGCAGTACTTC. As protein: CASSLGGGVEQYF.

V is TRBV7-3 and J is TRBJ2-5; TRBD2 matches 9 bases. Per germline, CDR1 SGHTA and CDR2 FQGTGA. The CDR3 consists of 16 residues. The V segment lost 2 bases and the J segment 5 bases; nucleotides outside the gene matches: 9. DNA of the CDR3: TGTGCCAGCAGCTTACCGGGTAGCGGGAGCGCCGAGACCCAGTACTTC. This encodes CASSLPGSGSAETQYF.

In its sample, this clone was seen once. The chain employs TRBV11-2 and TRBJ1-1, with TRBD1 as a possible D gene (5 bases). Germline V CDR1 and CDR2: SGHAT, FQNNGV. Trimming took 0 bases from V and 5 from J, leaving 7 bases between them. The CDR3 runs to 13 residues. The CDR3 is CASSLEGVTEAFF. CDR3 nucleotides: TGTGCCAGCAGCTTAGAGGGGGTGACTGAAGCTTTCTTT.

CDR3 sequence reads: CASSSPGYSYEQYF. CDR3 DNA: TGTGCCAGCAGTTCCCCAGGATACTCCTACGAGCAGTACTTC. The chain recombines TRBV27 with TRBJ2-7, with unresolved D. CDR1 is MNHEY, CDR2 SMNVEV, per germline (reference sequence). V gave up 4 bases and J gave up 0 bases, with 10 bases separating them. The CDR3 has 14 residues.

In this sample, this clone turned up once. The CDR3 here is CASAGGAEAFF. CDR3 in DNA: TGTGCCAGCGCAGGGGGCGCTGAAGCTTTCTTT. The chain recombines TRBV19 with TRBJ1-1, with TRBD1 identical over 8 bases. The V gene end was trimmed by 9 bases and the J gene end by 6 bases; junction bases not matched to a gene: 3. Looked up from germline, CDR1 is LNHDA and CDR2 is SQIVND (reference sequence). The CDR3 length is 11 residues. The complete variable domain, with remaining parts taken from reference TRBV19 and TRBJ1-1, reads DGGITQSPKYLFRKEGQNVTLSCEQNLNHDAMYWYRQDPGQGLRLIYYSQIVNDFQKGDIAEGYSVSREKKESFPLTVTSAQKNPTAFYLCASAGGAEAFFGQGTRLTVV.

The chain couples TRBV7-9 to TRBJ2-2; 7 bases map to TRBD2. V lost 3 bases, J lost 5 bases, and 9 bases stayed unmatched. CDR3 size: 16 residues. CDR1 and CDR2 from the germline V gene are SEHNR and FQNEAQ (reference sequence). CDR3 residues: CASSFRAGVGTGELFF. In DNA form, the CDR3 reads TGTGCCAGCAGCTTTCGGGCGGGAGTTGGTACCGGGGAGCTGTTTTTT.

The chain recombines TRBV27 with TRBJ1-1; D is uncertain. V shed 3 bases and J shed 5 bases, with 4 bases lying between them. The CDR3 length is 11 residues. Germline lookup yields CDR1 MNHEY and CDR2 SMNVEV (reference sequence). The CDR3, as DNA: TGTGCCAGCAGTTTCGGGACTGAAGCTTTCTTT. Encoded protein: CASSFGTEAFF.

V and J are TRBV11-3 and TRBJ2-2, with D tentatively TRBD1 or TRBD2 (6 bases each). Germline CDR1 reads SGHNT; CDR2 reads YENEEA. V was cut by 3 bases and J by 4 bases, with 12 bases left in between. CDR3 length equals 15 residues. The CDR3 here is CASSLEQGGTGELFF. Here the CDR3 DNA reads TGTGCCAGCAGCTTGGAACAGGGAGGCACCGGGGAGCTGTTTTTT. Together with reference TRBV11-3 and TRBJ2-2, the CDR3 gives the full variable domain: EAGVVQSPRYKIIEKKQPVAFWCNPISGHNTLYWYLQNLGQGPELLIRYENEEAVDDSQLPKDRFSAERLKGVDSTLKIQPAELGDSAVYLCASSLEQGGTGELFFGEGSRLTVL.

V gene TRBV30 combines with J gene TRBJ1-5; D remains unclear. The CDR3 sequence is 15 residues long. Trimming shortened V by 0 bases and J by 6 bases, and 15 bases separated the two germline ends. Germline lookup yields CDR1 GTSNPN and CDR2 SVGIG (reference sequence). The CDR3 loop is CAWSVSDYGTQPQHF. Here the CDR3 DNA reads TGTGCCTGGAGTGTGTCGGATTACGGTACTCAGCCCCAGCATTTT.

This clone was recorded a few times. V usage is TRBV14 and J usage is TRBJ2-7, with 8 bases aligning to TRBD2. CDR1 SGHDN and CDR2 FVKESK come from the germline V gene. V lost 2 bases, J lost 5 bases, and 2 bases stayed unmatched. The CDR3 has 13 residues. DNA for the CDR3: TGTGCCAGCAGCCAATATAGCGGGAACGAGCAGTACTTC. Protein: CASSQYSGNEQYF.

The chain carries TRBV5-4 and TRBJ2-5; 16 nucleotides line up with TRBD2. CDR1 SGHNT and CDR2 YYREEE come from the germline V gene (reference sequence). Trimming cost V 3 bases and J 2 bases; bases outside gene matches: 4. The CDR3 has 17 residues. The CDR3 coding sequence is TGTGCCAGCAGCTCCCCGGGACTAGCGGGAGGGCAAGAGACCCAGTACTTC. Protein product: CASSSPGLAGGQETQYF.

The rearrangement links TRBV7-8 to TRBJ2-5, with 7 bases that match TRBD1. Germline V gives CDR1 SGHVS, CDR2 FQNEAQ. The CDR3 has 16 residues. Unmatched junction bases numbered 7, after V lost 1 base and J lost 2 bases. This CDR3 is CASSLVTQTGQETQYF. CDR3 in DNA: TGTGCCAGCAGCTTAGTAACCCAGACAGGGCAAGAGACCCAGTACTTC.

J is TRBJ1-5 and V is TRBV19; tentatively, D is TRBD1 (5 bases). Germline values: CDR1 LNHDA, CDR2 SQIVND (reference sequence). Trimming left V 3 bases short and J 0 bases short, with 9 bases between. This CDR3 is built from 15 residues. The CDR3 is CASSIKGNSNQPQHF. In nucleotides, the CDR3 is TGTGCCAGTAGTATCAAGGGGAATAGCAATCAGCCCCAGCATTTT.

The chain recombines TRBV13 with TRBJ2-3, with TRBD2 identical over 16 bases. Germline loops: CDR1 PRHDT, CDR2 FYEKMQ (reference sequence). The trim removed 5 bases at V and 3 bases at J, leaving 11 bases unmatched. The CDR3 spans 19 residues. In nucleotides, the CDR3 is TGTGCCAGCAGCATGCCGGGACTAGCGGGAGGGGTATTAACAGATACGCAGTATTTT. Translated, it gives CASSMPGLAGGVLTDTQYF.

The chain has TRBV2 and TRBJ2-1; D call uncertain. V lost 5 bases and J 1 base, leaving 12 bases between the germline ends. The length of the CDR3 is 15 residues. The germline gives CDR1 SNHLY, CDR2 FYNNEI. CDR3 sequence reads: CASSPAIGSYNEQFF. The CDR3 DNA reads TGTGCCAGCAGTCCAGCGATCGGATCCTACAATGAGCAGTTCTTC.

In this sample, this clone turned up once. The rearrangement joins TRBV27 to TRBJ2-1; 8 nucleotides line up with TRBD2. CDR1 and CDR2 (germline): MNHEY, SMNVEV (reference sequence). The ends lost 6 bases at V and 7 bases at J; junction bases unmatched: 8. The CDR3 consists of 14 residues. The CDR3 loop reads CASRLGGGPNEQFF. The CDR3 DNA is TGTGCCAGCAGACTCGGGGGGGGGCCAAATGAGCAGTTCTTC.

The rearrangement links TRBV4-1 to TRBJ2-1; 8 bases are a match to TRBD2. CDR3 size: 15 residues. V dropped 4 bases and J dropped 0; count of bases not matched to a gene: 2. Per the germline V gene, CDR1 is MGHRA and CDR2 is YSYEKL. This CDR3 is CASSPGTSSYNEQFF. Here the CDR3 DNA reads TGCGCCAGCAGCCCAGGGACTAGCTCCTACAATGAGCAGTTCTTC.

J is TRBJ1-5 and V is TRBV19; D is perhaps TRBD1 (6 bases). Trimming pared 3 bases from V and 5 bases from J, leaving 11 bases between. CDR1 is LNHDA, CDR2 SQIVND, per germline (reference sequence). The CDR3 has 14 amino acids. The chain's CDR3 is CASSMVPGDQPQHF. The CDR3 DNA reads as TGTGCCAGTAGTATGGTACCAGGGGATCAGCCCCAGCATTTT.

In nucleotides, the CDR3 is TGCGCCAGCAGCTTAGGAGGGGTGGCAGGGAATGAGCAGTTCTTC. Translated, it gives CASSLGGVAGNEQFF. The rearrangement uses TRBV5-1 and TRBJ2-1; a possible D gene is TRBD2 (6 bases). The CDR3 length is 15 residues. Germline-derived CDR1 and CDR2 are SGHRS and YFSETQ. Trimming took off 2 bases at V and 7 bases at J, with 16 bases between the two ends.

This chain links TRBV6-5 with TRBJ2-7, with 8 bases fitting TRBD2. CDR3 length: 15 amino acids. Germline V CDR1 and CDR2: MNHEY, SVGAGI. Germline trimming cut 6 bases from V and 3 bases from J; bases unmatched to any gene: 10. The CDR3 DNA is TGTGCCAGCAGGGCTGCGGGAGGTTCGGTCTACGAGCAGTACTTC. Translating it yields CASRAAGGSVYEQYF.

The genes are TRBV4-1 and TRBJ2-1; unclear D gene. There are 12 residues in the CDR3. Trimming stripped 1 base from V and 6 bases from J, with 4 bases between. The germline V gene has CDR1 MGHRA and CDR2 YSYEKL. CDR3: CASSQVSNEQFF. Here the CDR3 DNA reads TGCGCCAGCAGCCAAGTAAGCAATGAGCAGTTCTTC.

The gene calls are TRBV7-9 and TRBJ2-3, with D hard to call. The CDR3 totals 15 residues. The V end lost 3 bases, the J end lost 0 bases, and 10 bases lay between the germline ends. Germline assignment: CDR1 SEHNR and CDR2 FQNEAQ (reference sequence). The CDR3 bases are TGTGCCAGCAGCTTGGTTCCTACTAGCACAGATACGCAGTATTTT. This sequence encodes CASSLVPTSTDTQYF. The whole variable domain, remainder taken from reference TRBV7-9 and TRBJ2-3, is DTGVSQNPRHKITKRGQNVTFRCDPISEHNRLYWYRQTLGQGPEFLTYFQNEAQLEKSRLLSDRFSAERPKGSFSTLEIQRTEQGDSAMYLCASSLVPTSTDTQYFGPGTRLTVL.

The V gene is TRBV5-4, the J gene TRBJ2-2; no clear D gene. Between the trimmed V and J ends, which lost 2 bases and 2 bases, there was a span of 7 bases. In germline, CDR1 is SGHNT, CDR2 YYREEE (reference sequence). There are 14 residues in the CDR3. As DNA, the CDR3 is TGTGCCAGCAGCTTCGCAAGAAACACCGGGGAGCTGTTTTTT. This codes for CASSFARNTGELFF.

V gene TRBV6-1 combines with J gene TRBJ1-5; D perhaps matches TRBD1 (6 bases). V lost 9 bases, J lost 4 bases, and 19 bases lay in between. This CDR3 contains 15 residues. Per the germline V gene, CDR1 is MNHNS and CDR2 is SASEGT. The CDR3 protein is CASFSRSGTNQPQHF. In DNA, the CDR3 is TGTGCCAGTTTCTCCCGCTCGGGGACAAATCAGCCCCAGCATTTT.